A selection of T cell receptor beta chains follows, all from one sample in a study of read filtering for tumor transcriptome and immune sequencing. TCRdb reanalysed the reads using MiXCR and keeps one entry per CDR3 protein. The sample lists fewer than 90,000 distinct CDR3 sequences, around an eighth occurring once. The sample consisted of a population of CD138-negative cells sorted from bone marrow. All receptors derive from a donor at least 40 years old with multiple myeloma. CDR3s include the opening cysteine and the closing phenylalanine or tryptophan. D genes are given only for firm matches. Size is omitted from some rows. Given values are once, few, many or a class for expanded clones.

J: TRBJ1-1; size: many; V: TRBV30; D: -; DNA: TGTGCCGGTGGGAACACTGAAGCTTTCTTT; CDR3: CAGGNTEAFF
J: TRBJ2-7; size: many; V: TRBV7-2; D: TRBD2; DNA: TGTGCCAGCAGCTTAGGGGGGACTACCTCCTACGAGCAGTACTTC; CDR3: CASSLGGTTSYEQYF
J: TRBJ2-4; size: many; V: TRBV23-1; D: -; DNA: TGCGCCAGCAGTCAACCCTTCGGACAAGTGCTAGCCAAAAACATTCAGTACTTC; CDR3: CASSQPFGQVLAKNIQYF
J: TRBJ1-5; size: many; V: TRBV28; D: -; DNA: TGTGCCAGCAGCCAGGGGCCCAGTGAGCCCCAGCATTTT; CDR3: CASSQGPSEPQHF
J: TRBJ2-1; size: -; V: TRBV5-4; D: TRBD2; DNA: TGTGCCAGCAGCCCTACTAGCGGGAGGGCCGTCGATGAGCAGTTCTTC; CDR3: CASSPTSGRAVDEQFF
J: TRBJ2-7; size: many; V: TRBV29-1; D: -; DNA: TGCAGCGTATCGGGACGGACCTACGAGCAGTACTTC; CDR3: CSVSGRTYEQYF
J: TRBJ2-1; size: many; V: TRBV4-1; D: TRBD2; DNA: TGCGCCAGCAGCCAACCCGGACTAGTCTCCTACAATGAGCAGTTCTTC; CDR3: CASSQPGLVSYNEQFF
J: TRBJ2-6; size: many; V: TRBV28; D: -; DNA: TGTGCCAGCAGTTTTTCAGGGTACGGGGCCAACGTCCTGACTTTC; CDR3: CASSFSGYGANVLTF
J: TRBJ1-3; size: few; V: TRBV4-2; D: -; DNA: TGTGCCAGCAGCCAACACCAGGACGTTCCCTCTGGAAACACCATATATTTT; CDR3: CASSQHQDVPSGNTIYF
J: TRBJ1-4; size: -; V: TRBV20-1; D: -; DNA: TGCAGTGCTAGGGAGACCAAACCCATTGGGTGTGAAAAACTGTTTTTT; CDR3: CSARETKPIGCEKLFF
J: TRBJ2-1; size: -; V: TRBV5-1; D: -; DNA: TGCGCCAGCAGCGAAACCGCGGGTTCCAATGAGCAGTTCTTC; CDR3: CASSETAGSNEQFF
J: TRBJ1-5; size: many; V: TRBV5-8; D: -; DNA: TGTGCCAGCAGCTTGGGCATCGATAAACTGGGGGGTCAGCCCCAGCATTTT; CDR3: CASSLGIDKLGGQPQHF
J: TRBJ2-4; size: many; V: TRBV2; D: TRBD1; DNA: TGTGCCAGCATCGAAGGGGGCGACCAAGCCAAAAACATTCAGTACTTC; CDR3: CASIEGGDQAKNIQYF
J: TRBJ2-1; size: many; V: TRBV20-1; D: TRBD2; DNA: TGCAGTGCTAGCGCCTCCAATCTAGCGGGAGTAAGCAATGAGCAGTTCTTC; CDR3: CSASASNLAGVSNEQFF
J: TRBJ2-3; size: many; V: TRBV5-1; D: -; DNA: TGCGCCAGCAGCTTGGACAGGTCTAGCACAGATACGCAGTATTTT; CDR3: CASSLDRSSTDTQYF
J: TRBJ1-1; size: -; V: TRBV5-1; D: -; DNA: TGCGCCAGCAGCGGGGACACTGAAGCTTTCTTT; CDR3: CASSGDTEAFF
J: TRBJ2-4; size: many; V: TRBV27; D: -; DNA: TGTGCCAGCAGTTTATCCAGGGGCCAAAACATTCAGTACTTC; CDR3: CASSLSRGQNIQYF
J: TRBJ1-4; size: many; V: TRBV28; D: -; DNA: TGTGCCAGCAGTATAGTTCCTAATGAAAAACTGTTTTTT; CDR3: CASSIVPNEKLFF
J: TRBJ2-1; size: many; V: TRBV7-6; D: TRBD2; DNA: TGTGCCAGCAGCTTTAGCTTTAAGCGGGAGGCTTACAATGAGCAGTTCTTC; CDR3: CASSFSFKREAYNEQFF
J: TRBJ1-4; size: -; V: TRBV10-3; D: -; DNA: TGTGCCATCAGTGACCAGACGGAGGAACTGTTTTTT; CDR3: CAISDQTEELFF
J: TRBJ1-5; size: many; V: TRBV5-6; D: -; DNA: TGTGCCAGCAGCTTGGCCGGCAGTAAGAATCAGCCCCAGCATTTT; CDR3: CASSLAGSKNQPQHF
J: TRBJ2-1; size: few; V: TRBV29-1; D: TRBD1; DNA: TGCAGCGTAATACCGGGACAGGGGGCAAATGAGCAGTTCTTC; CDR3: CSVIPGQGANEQFF
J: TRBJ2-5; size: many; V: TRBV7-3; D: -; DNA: TGTGCCAGCAGCTCCCGGGAGCGGGAGACCCAGTACTTC; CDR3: CASSSRERETQYF
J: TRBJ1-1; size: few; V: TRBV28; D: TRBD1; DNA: TGTGCCGCCGTGGCGGGGACAGCGCTGAACACTGAAGCTTTCTTT; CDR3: CAAVAGTALNTEAFF
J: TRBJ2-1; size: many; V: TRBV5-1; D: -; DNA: TGCGCCAGCAGCTTGGAAGAGGGGTCCTACAATGAGCAGTTCTTC; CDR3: CASSLEEGSYNEQFF
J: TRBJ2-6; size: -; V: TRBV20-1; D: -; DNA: TGCAGTGCTAGAGTTGGCCCTGGGGCCAACGTCCTGACTTTC; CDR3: CSARVGPGANVLTF
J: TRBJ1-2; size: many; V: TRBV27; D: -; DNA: TGTGCCAGCAGTTTTACCCAAACAAGTTACGATGGCTACACCTTC; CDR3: CASSFTQTSYDGYTF
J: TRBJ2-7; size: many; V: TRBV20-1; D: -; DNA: TGCAGTGCTAGAGAACGACCGGGGGAGCAGTACTTC; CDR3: CSARERPGEQYF
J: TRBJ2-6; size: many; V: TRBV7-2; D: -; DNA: TGTGCCAGCAGCTTTAATAACAGGAACACTGGGGCCAACGTCCTGACTTTC; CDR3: CASSFNNRNTGANVLTF
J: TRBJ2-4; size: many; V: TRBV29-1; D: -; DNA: TGCAGCGTTGGGGCCCGGGACGGTAAAAACATTCAGTACTTC; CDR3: CSVGARDGKNIQYF
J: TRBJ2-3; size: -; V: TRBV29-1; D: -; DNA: TGCAGCGTTCTCGGACCGGCTAGCACAGATACGCAGTATTTT; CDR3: CSVLGPASTDTQYF
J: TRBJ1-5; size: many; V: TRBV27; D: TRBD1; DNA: TGTGCCAGCAGTTTGCTCTCCCAGGGCAGGGGGCAAGGTCAGCCCCAGCATTTT; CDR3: CASSLLSQGRGQGQPQHF
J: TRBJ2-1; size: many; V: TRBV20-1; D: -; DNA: TGCAGTGCTAGGGTACTCGTTGAGCAGTTCTTC; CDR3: CSARVLVEQFF
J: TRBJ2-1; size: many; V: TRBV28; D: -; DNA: TGTGCCAGCAGGCCCACGGCAGGGTCGGGGAATAATGAGCAGTTCTTC; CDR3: CASRPTAGSGNNEQFF
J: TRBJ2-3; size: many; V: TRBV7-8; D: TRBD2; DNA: TGTGCCAGCAACGGACTAGCCTTCACAGATACGCAGTATTTT; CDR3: CASNGLAFTDTQYF
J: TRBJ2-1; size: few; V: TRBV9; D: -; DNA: TGTGCCAGCAGCGTAGGACGGCAGCCAGGCTACAATGAGCAGTTCTTC; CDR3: CASSVGRQPGYNEQFF
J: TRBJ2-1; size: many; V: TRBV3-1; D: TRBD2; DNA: TGTGCCAGCAGCCCAGGGACTAGCGGGAGTAATGAGCAGTTCTTC; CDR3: CASSPGTSGSNEQFF
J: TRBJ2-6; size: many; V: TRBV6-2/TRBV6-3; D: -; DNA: TGTGCCAGCACCCCTGTTTGGGGGCCTGGGGCCAACGTCCTGACTTTC; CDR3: CASTPVWGPGANVLTF
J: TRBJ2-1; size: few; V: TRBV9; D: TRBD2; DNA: TGTGCCAGCAGCGTCACTAGCGGGACCTACAATGAGCAGTTCTTC; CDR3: CASSVTSGTYNEQFF
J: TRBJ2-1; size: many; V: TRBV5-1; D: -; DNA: TGCGCCAGCAGCTCAACCCGGGACTCCTTACTTGAGCAGTTCTTC; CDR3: CASSSTRDSLLEQFF
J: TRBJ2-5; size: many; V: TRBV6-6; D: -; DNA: TGTGCCAGCAGCCCTATAAGTAGGGATAGGGAGACCCAGTACTTC; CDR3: CASSPISRDRETQYF